This entry lists 6 T cell receptor beta chains sequenced from one sample in a study of cytomegalovirus exposure and HLA in healthy donors (dated by TCRdb to about 2017). The receptor library was made with the immunoSEQ multiplex PCR assay. For the multiplex PCR, a mixture combining 60 forward primers for TCR Vbeta segments and 13 reverse primers for TCR Jbeta segments was used. As stored in TCRdb, this immuneACCESS dataset retains in-frame rearrangements with V and J assigned. A fraction of the clones does not appear; measured against another copy, unresolved V genes explain less than half of the discrepancy, and the remainder lacks a known reason. Here the sample has 180,000 or so clones; roughly 75% occur a single time. Around 7.7% of the sample is held by the ten biggest clonotypes. The sequenced material came from PBMCs. The receptors come from a woman aged 40 to 50 in good health and CMV-seropositive.

As to this clone: At one of its ends the junction is not consistent with the germline gene, which may arise from a read error. The rearrangement joins TRBV7-7 to TRBJ2-1, with 8 bases aligning to TRBD2. This CDR3 contains 15 residues. CDR1 and CDR2 (germline): SSHAT, FNYEAQ (reference sequence). This chain's CDR3 is CASSLGLSGINEQFF. The CDR3 region has the DNA TGTGCTAGCAGCTTAGGGCTTAGCGGGATCAATGAGCAGTTCTTC. The variable domain in full, completed from reference TRBV7-7 and TRBJ2-1, reads GAGVSQSPRYKVTKRGQDVTLRCDPISSHATLYWYQQALGQGPEFLTYFNYEAQPDKSGLPSDRFSAERPEGSISTLTIQRTEQRDSAMYRCASSLGLSGINEQFFGPGTRLTVL.

V and J are TRBV18 and TRBJ2-3; TRBD2 aligns across 11 bases. The CDR3 totals 18 residues. Germline values: CDR1 KGHSH, CDR2 LQKENI. Trimming cost V 1 base and J 0 bases; bases outside gene matches: 6. CDR3: CASSPLGLAGTSTDTQYF. The CDR3 DNA follows: TGTGCCAGCTCACCACTTGGACTAGCGGGTACTAGCACAGATACGCAGTATTTT.

The chain joins TRBV4-2 to TRBJ1-2; TRBD1 matches 7 bases. CDR1 is LGHNA and CDR2 is YNFKEQ in the germline V gene. Losses at the gene ends were 4 bases for V and 8 bases for J; bases not matched to a gene: 13. CDR3 length: 15 residues. DNA for the CDR3: TGTGCCAGCAGCCCGGAAGCGCAGGGGGTGATCGGCTACACCTTC. This encodes CASSPEAQGVIGYTF.

V and J are TRBV18 and TRBJ2-5, with D perhaps TRBD1 (6 bases). The CDR3 loop spans 12 amino acids. V lost 6 bases and J 5 bases, leaving 10 bases between the germline ends. CDR1 is KGHSH, CDR2 LQKENI, per germline. CDR3 nucleotides: TGTGCCAGCTCCACAGGGTTTGAGACCCAGTACTTC. Protein sequence: CASSTGFETQYF.

This rearrangement joins TRBV5-4 to TRBJ2-7; TRBD2 agrees at 13 bases. The CDR3 is 16 residues long. Germline V gene lookup returns CDR1 SGHNT and CDR2 YYREEE (reference sequence). After removal of 0 bases from V and 4 bases from J, the junction contained 4 bases not matched to a gene. The CDR3 sequence is CASSLGTSGSLYEQYF. CDR3 coding DNA: TGTGCCAGCAGCTTGGGGACTAGCGGGAGTCTGTACGAGCAGTACTTC.

The chain couples TRBV4-3 to TRBJ2-1; D not resolved. This CDR3 comprises 14 residues. V dropped 3 bases and J dropped 6 bases, with 12 bases sitting between them. CDR1 is LGHNA and CDR2 is YSLEER in the germline V gene. CDR3 coding DNA: TGCGCCAGCAGCCATCGGTTGTACCTCAATGAGCAGTTCTTC. It yields the protein CASSHRLYLNEQFF.